A selection of T cell receptor beta chains follows, all from one sample in a study of T cell repertoires in cytomegalovirus infection. TCRdb recomputed calls from the reads with MiXCR, one row per CDR3 protein. This sample yields about 300,000 distinct CDR3 sequences, of which around 25% are seen a single time; more than 11% belongs to the top ten. Specimen: PBMCs. The receptors originated from a human donor in good health (CMV status not recorded). Some clones in this sample may be carry-over from other donors' samples. CDR3s include the opening cysteine and the closing phenylalanine or tryptophan. A D gene is named only where the DNA matches it firmly. Size tells how often a clone was seen (once, few, many) or the class of an expanded clone, and some rows leave it out.

d_call clone_size j_call v_call cdr3_nt cdr3_aa
TRBD1 few TRBJ2-2 TRBV19 TGTGCCAGTAGTATTATGGTCACAGGGGACACCGGGGAGCTGTTTTTT CASSIMVTGDTGELFF
NA few TRBJ2-1 TRBV10-3 TGTGCCACCCTCAGGGCTCGCAGCTACAATGAGCAGTTCTTC CATLRARSYNEQFF
NA NA TRBJ1-1 TRBV19 TGTGCCAGTATCAGGGTGAACACTGAAGCTTTCTTT CASIRVNTEAFF
TRBD1 NA TRBJ1-2 TRBV7-2 TGTGCCAGCAGCCAAGACAGGGACTATGGCTACACCTTC CASSQDRDYGYTF
NA few TRBJ1-4 TRBV6-5 TGTGCCAGCAGTAGGGACACTCCCCGACGAAGGGAAAAACTGTTTTTT CASSRDTPRRREKLFF
NA NA TRBJ1-5 TRBV12-3/TRBV12-4 TGTGCCAGCAGTTCCGGGACGAAATCGCCCCAGCATTTT CASSSGTKSPQHF
NA NA TRBJ1-1 TRBV29-1 TGCAGCGTTGGAGAAGCTTTCTTT CSVGEAFF
NA NA TRBJ1-2 TRBV6-4 TGTGCCAGCAGTCCCCAGTGGGGGAATCATAACTATGGCTACACCTTC CASSPQWGNHNYGYTF
TRBD1 many TRBJ2-7 TRBV28 TGTGCCAGCAGTTCCCCCGGGACAGAAACCTACGAGCAGTACTTC CASSSPGTETYEQYF
TRBD2 once TRBJ2-2 TRBV6-2/TRBV6-3 TGTGCCAGCAGTTACTCGAGGCTAGCGGGAGGTCTGACCGGGGAGCTGTTTTTT CASSYSRLAGGLTGELFF
NA NA TRBJ1-2 TRBV7-2 TGTGCCAGCAGCGGGAGCAGGGTTAGGGATGGCTACACCTTC CASSGSRVRDGYTF
NA few TRBJ2-3 TRBV29-1 TGCAGCGTTATCTCAAGAGAAAGCACAGATACGCAGTATTTT CSVISRESTDTQYF
NA many TRBJ1-1 TRBV7-2 TGTGCCAGCAGCTTCAGGGCAGACACTGAAGCTTTCTTT CASSFRADTEAFF
TRBD1 many TRBJ2-7 TRBV7-2 TGTGCCAGCAGCTCCGCCGGGACAGGGGCCTACGAGCAGTACTTC CASSSAGTGAYEQYF
NA NA TRBJ2-5 TRBV7-6 TGTGCCAGCAGCCCCCCTGAGGGGGGCTCGGAGACCCAGTACTTC CASSPPEGGSETQYF
NA NA TRBJ1-1 TRBV6-5 TGTGCCAGCAGTCCCTCCTCTCGACCGGGAGGGGAAGCTTTCTTT CASSPSSRPGGEAFF
NA NA TRBJ2-1 TRBV7-9 TGTGCCAGCAGCTTTAGGGGGTTATACAATGAGCAGTTCTTC CASSFRGLYNEQFF
NA few TRBJ1-1 TRBV7-9 TGTGCCAGCAGCTCGTCCCTCGGGGCGGCCACTGAAGCTTTCTTT CASSSSLGAATEAFF
NA many TRBJ1-2 TRBV20-1 TGCAGTGCTAGAGGGACCCTCTATGGCTACACCTTC CSARGTLYGYTF
NA few TRBJ2-1 TRBV28 TGTGCCAGCAGATCCGGGACTTTCTCGTCCGATGAGCAGTTCTTC CASRSGTFSSDEQFF
NA NA TRBJ2-4 TRBV19 TGTGCCAGTAGTTTCCTAGCCAAAAACATTCAGTACTTC CASSFLAKNIQYF
TRBD1 many TRBJ1-2 TRBV7-8 TGTGCCAGCAGCCTTACATCCGGGACAGGGTATTACGGCTACACCTTC CASSLTSGTGYYGYTF
NA NA TRBJ1-4 TRBV28 TGTGCCAGCAGTGTAACAGGCGTGGAAAAACTGTTTTTT CASSVTGVEKLFF
NA NA TRBJ1-1 TRBV5-1 TGCGCCAGCAGCGTCAGGGAGGTGAACACTGAAGCTTTCTTT CASSVREVNTEAFF
NA few TRBJ2-7 TRBV7-3 TGTGCCAGCAGCTTAACTGGGGTCGATTACGAGCAGTACTTC CASSLTGVDYEQYF
TRBD2 NA TRBJ2-2 TRBV6-6 TGTGCCAGCAGCCAGACTAGCGGTAACACCGGGGAGCTGTTTTTT CASSQTSGNTGELFF
TRBD2 few TRBJ2-5 TRBV10-3 TGTGCCATCAGGGCGACTAGCGGGGACCAAGAGACCCAGTACTTC CAIRATSGDQETQYF
TRBD2 many TRBJ2-7 TRBV7-2 TGTGCCAGCAGCTCATCGGGGCCACTAGCGGGTGACTTC CASSSSGPLAGDF
NA many TRBJ1-1 TRBV7-2 TGTGCCAGCAGCCTCCGACAGGTGACTCGCACTGAAGCTTTCTTT CASSLRQVTRTEAFF
NA few TRBJ2-1 TRBV7-6 TGTGCCAGCAGCTTCCGGGACCTAAATGAGCAGTTCTTC CASSFRDLNEQFF
TRBD1 NA TRBJ2-2 TRBV28 TGTGCCAGCGACAGGGGGCAAACCGGGGAGCTGTTTTTT CASDRGQTGELFF
NA many TRBJ2-2 TRBV12-3/TRBV12-4 TGTGCCAGCAGTTTGGGACTTGACACCGGGGAGCTGTTTTTT CASSLGLDTGELFF
NA NA TRBJ2-2 TRBV5-1 TGCGCCAGCAGCCAAGGACCGGCAGACACCGGGGAGCTGTTTTTT CASSQGPADTGELFF
NA NA TRBJ2-6 TRBV19 TGTGCCAGTATTGGAGTCTCTGGGGCCAACGTCCTGACTTTC CASIGVSGANVLTF
TRBD1 few TRBJ1-1 TRBV20-1 TGCAGTGCAGTTTCCGGGACAGGGAGGACTGAAGCTTTCTTT CSAVSGTGRTEAFF
TRBD1 once TRBJ1-2 TRBV11-2 TGTGCCAGCAGCCCAGGGACAGGGATAAACTATGGCTACACCTTC CASSPGTGINYGYTF
NA few TRBJ1-1 TRBV11-1 TGTGCCAGCAGCAGAAACCGGGGGGGGCCGGCTGAAGCTTTCTTT CASSRNRGGPAEAFF
TRBD1 many TRBJ2-6 TRBV11-1 TGTGCCAGCAGCTTATTTTTATGTGGTGTCTTGGACAGGGACCGTGGGGCCAACGTCCTGACTTTC CASSLFLCGVLDRDRGANVLTF
TRBD2 few TRBJ2-3 TRBV12-3/TRBV12-4 TGTGCCAGCAGCCGATCCTCGGGGGGGCTAACAGATACGCAGTATTTT CASSRSSGGLTDTQYF
NA NA TRBJ2-6 TRBV12-3/TRBV12-4 TGTGCCTCCTCGTTGACCGGGGCCAACGTCCTGACTTTC CASSLTGANVLTF
TRBD1 few TRBJ1-2 TRBV20-1 TGCAGTGCTAATCAGGGGGCTGGCTACACCTTC CSANQGAGYTF
TRBD1 NA TRBJ1-2 TRBV29-1 TGCAGCGTTGAGGGGACAGCGTTTTATGGCTACACCTTC CSVEGTAFYGYTF
NA many TRBJ2-1 TRBV7-9 TGTGCCAGCGTGGTGGCGGGATCTATATACAATGAGCAGTTCTTC CASVVAGSIYNEQFF
NA NA TRBJ2-2 TRBV29-1 TGCAGCGTGGGGGGTACAGGGCCCACCGGGGAGCTGTTTTTT CSVGGTGPTGELFF
NA few TRBJ1-2 TRBV12-3/TRBV12-4 TGTGCCAGCAATGTACACGGCAACTATGGCTACACCTTC CASNVHGNYGYTF
NA NA TRBJ1-4 TRBV20-1 TGCAGTGCTAGCATGCTGGGGGCTGTCACTAATGAAAAACTGTTTTTT CSASMLGAVTNEKLFF
NA NA TRBJ1-3 TRBV19 TGTGCCAGTAGTAGCCGCAGGGTAGCAGGAAACACCATATATTTT CASSSRRVAGNTIYF
TRBD2 NA TRBJ2-3 TRBV5-4 TGTGCCAGCAGCCGAAACCAGCGGGGGGCCTACACAGATACGCAGTATTTT CASSRNQRGAYTDTQYF
TRBD1 NA TRBJ2-5 TRBV7-7 TGTGCTAGCAGCCGTCCGGGACAGGGCCAAGAGACCCAGTACTTC CASSRPGQGQETQYF
NA many TRBJ1-1 TRBV6-5 TGTGCCAGCAGTTTCTGGAACACTGAAGCTTTCTTT CASSFWNTEAFF
NA NA TRBJ2-1 TRBV12-3/TRBV12-4 TGTGCCAGCAGTTTTTATCGTCTCGGTGAGCAGTTCTTC CASSFYRLGEQFF
NA NA TRBJ1-2 TRBV10-3 TGTGCCATCAGTGAGTCAAGCTATGGCTACACCTTC CAISESSYGYTF
TRBD2 many TRBJ2-7 TRBV7-2 TGTGCCAGCAGCCCCCAGGCGGGGGGAACCTACGAGCAGTACTTC CASSPQAGGTYEQYF
NA few TRBJ2-1 TRBV11-1 TGTGCCAGCAGCTTTAATGGGGCCGGGGGTAGCAATGAGCAGTTCTTC CASSFNGAGGSNEQFF
NA few TRBJ1-1 TRBV10-3 TGTGCCATCAGCTCCAGGGAGGATGAAGCTTTCTTT CAISSREDEAFF
NA few TRBJ1-2 TRBV7-2 TGTGCCAGCAGCTTAATGATGGCTTCGGACTATGGCTACACCTTC CASSLMMASDYGYTF
NA NA TRBJ1-1 TRBV20-1 TGCAGTGCTAGAGGGGGGGTTCGCGACACTGAAGCTTTCTTT CSARGGVRDTEAFF
NA NA TRBJ2-3 TRBV7-2 TGTGCCAGCAGCTTAGGGACACTGAGCACAGATACGCAGTATTTT CASSLGTLSTDTQYF
NA NA TRBJ1-1 TRBV6-6 TGTGCCAGCAAAGACAGGAACACTGAAGCTTTCTTT CASKDRNTEAFF